These 5 T cell receptor beta chains were sequenced from one sample in a study of graft-versus-host responses after intestinal transplantation. Graft tissue was processed to release intraepithelial and lamina propria lymphocytes. Measured with immunoSEQ multiplex PCR; TCRdb has only the in-frame clones, and not every one. Of nearly 15,000 clones in the sample, about three fifths were seen once. Sequenced material: ileum tissue, taken 524 days after transplant. The source of these receptors is a human patient who received an intestinal transplant, so some T cells may come from the graft donor.

The chain carries TRBV7-9 and TRBJ2-5; perhaps TRBD1 as D (6 bases). Germline values: CDR1 SEHNR, CDR2 FQNEAQ (reference sequence). The CDR3 is made up of 15 amino acids. The V end lost 1 base, the J end lost 1 base, and 10 bases lay between the germline ends. CDR3 in DNA: TGTGCCAGCAGCTTAGGGGGGCCATCCCAAGAGACCCAGTACTTC. Its translation: CASSLGGPSQETQYF.

The genes are TRBV4-3 and TRBJ1-4; D remains unclear. Trimming pared 0 bases from V and 3 bases from J, leaving 14 bases between. The CDR3 consists of 17 residues. Germline loops: CDR1 LGHNA, CDR2 YSLEER. Here the CDR3 reads CASSQEKDQAANEKLFF. CDR3 DNA: TGCGCCAGCAGCCAAGAAAAGGACCAAGCGGCTAATGAAAAACTGTTTTTT.

V and J are TRBV12-5 and TRBJ2-1; no firm D call. CDR1 and CDR2 from the germline V gene are LGHNT and FRNRAP. Trimming pared 5 bases from V and 0 bases from J, leaving 11 bases between. This CDR3 comprises 15 residues. CDR3 protein: CASGPLISSYNEQFF. In nucleotides, the CDR3 is TGTGCTAGTGGTCCCCTTATTTCCTCCTACAATGAGCAGTTCTTC.

This clone has a handful of counts. This sequence joins TRBV2 and TRBJ2-7; TRBD1 is a possible D gene (6 bases). The CDR3 has 12 residues. CDR1 is SNHLY, CDR2 FYNNEI, per germline. The germline V and J ends were trimmed by 7 bases and 3 bases, with 10 bases remaining between them. The CDR3 is CASIRDNYEQYF. The CDR3, as DNA: TGTGCCAGCATAAGGGACAACTACGAGCAGTACTTC.

V gene TRBV7-8 combines with J gene TRBJ1-2, with D possibly TRBD1 on 5 matching bases. V was cut by 1 base and J by 0 bases, with 12 bases left in between. CDR1 is SGHVS and CDR2 is FQNEAQ in the germline V gene. This CDR3 region has 16 residues. The CDR3 loop reads CASSLEGRAANYGYTF. Here the CDR3 DNA reads TGTGCCAGCAGCTTAGAAGGCAGGGCAGCTAACTATGGCTACACCTTC.